This note documents a single TCR beta chain sequence. Its specificity is unknown. One end of the junction varies from germline; a read error may be responsible. These data come from a study of molecular identifiers for immune sequencing clone quantification. Turning to the study itself: Four of five splits of RNA from 20,000 or 100,000 naive CD8 cells were sequenced in replicates. Study-level results: In a background of around 970,000 naive cells, spiked Jurkat TCR RNA from one cell was reportedly detectable. Whereas naive cells kept under 1% of molecules in clones above 20 RNA copies, such clones held over 97% in effectors.

The CDR3 extends over 16 amino acids. Per germline, CDR1 MNHEY and CDR2 SVGAGI. For bulk TCR libraries, previously described methods and listed TCR primers were used. From the PCR reads, TCRdb called clonotypes with MiXCR, one entry per CDR3 protein. The sample has around 470,000 distinct CDR3 sequences, around 23% seen once. This chain connects TRBV6-5 to TRBJ1-1; no firm D call. The sequenced sample consisted of naive CD8+ T cells from blood, with Jurkat cell RNA spiked in. Subset reported: FACS-sorted CD8+CD4-CCR7+CD45RA+ naive T cells. The TCR sequence derives from a human donor in good health. Some libraries in this study had Jurkat cell RNA spiked in. CDR3 in amino acids: CTSSYSNRPLNTEAFF. CDR3 nucleotides: TGTACCAGCAGTTACTCCAACAGACCACTGAACACTGAAGCTTTCTTT.